This entry is about one T cell receptor (beta chain). In the original analysis: Cell counts per sample came from amplifying reference gene primers. The table came from immunoSEQ multiplex PCR; TCRdb's copy has only in-frame clones and leaves some out. For V, J and clone size, that table is used; D and trimming come from the DNA. The sample lists 200,000 to 300,000 clones; roughly 90% were seen once. The germline gives CDR1 PRHDT, CDR2 FYEKMQ (reference sequence). There are 16 residues in the CDR3. V lost 3 bases to trimming and J lost 4 bases; unmatched junction nucleotides: 7. This sample is part of a study of blood T cell repertoires in COVID-19. Study in general: Samples taken during acute and convalescent COVID-19 were collected in the United States, Italy and Spain.

The receptor's source is a man aged 60 to 69 who had recovered from COVID-19. What was sequenced was peripheral blood. The genes are TRBV13 and TRBJ2-1; TRBD1 agrees at 9 bases. This CDR3 is CASSLGTGFSYNEQFF. The DNA for the CDR3 is TGTGCCAGCAGCTTGGGGACAGGGTTTTCGTACAATGAGCAGTTCTTC.